This TCR beta chain comes out of a study of T cell repertoires in cytomegalovirus infection. For the study at large: Evidence of both CMV infection and a matching HLA type came from public TCR beta signatures.

General study results and limits: Within the response measured ex vivo, HLA-C-restricted CMV-specific TCR beta clonotypes were dominant.

The germline gives CDR1 SGHVS, CDR2 FQNEAQ. Trimming stripped 0 bases from V and 0 bases from J, with 12 bases between. This CDR3 has 16 amino acids. A single record per CDR3 protein comes from TCRdb applying MiXCR to the reads. The table has hundreds of thousands of distinct CDR3 sequences, roughly a third seen once; the top ten hold roughly 17%. This clonotype appeared a few times. What it recognizes is unknown. Here the sequenced sample was cultured PBMCs, taken from culture after CMV antigen stimulation. The J gene is TRBJ2-7, the V gene TRBV7-8; the D is unclear. The clonotype was recovered from a human donor in good health (CMV status not recorded). Some clones in this sample may be carry-over from other donors' samples. CDR3 DNA: TGTGCCAGCAGCTTAGCACTCAAGCGAAACTCCTACGAGCAGTACTTC. Encoded protein: CASSLALKRNSYEQYF.